The clone carrying this T cell receptor beta chain was picked up one time. Its antigen is still unknown. The CDR3 runs 14 residues. Germline CDR1 reads LNHDA; CDR2 reads SQIVND (reference sequence). With 5 bases clipped from V and 6 bases from J, the junction kept 4 bases outside the gene matches. The entry originates in a study of T cell repertoires in cytomegalovirus infection. Study background: Both recently identified HLA-C-restricted and well-studied HLA-B-restricted CMV epitopes were used in the study. Matching HLA type and CMV infection were both indicated by public TCR beta signatures. Notes on the study in general: Summed frequency of shared TCR beta families picked out CMV carriers who also had the relevant HLA.

TCRdb re-derived calls from the reads in MiXCR, one entry per CDR3 protein. Among a few hundred thousand distinct CDR3 sequences, under 35% were seen once, and the ten largest hold 20%. The source of this sequence is a human donor in good health (CMV status not recorded). Some clones in this sample may be carry-over from other donors' samples. V gene TRBV19 combines with J gene TRBJ2-1, with 10 bases matching TRBD2. The starting material was cultured PBMCs, obtained from culture after CMV antigen stimulation. This CDR3 is CASSLGLAVNEQFF. CDR3 coding DNA: TGTGCCAGTAGTCTTGGACTAGCGGTCAATGAGCAGTTCTTC.